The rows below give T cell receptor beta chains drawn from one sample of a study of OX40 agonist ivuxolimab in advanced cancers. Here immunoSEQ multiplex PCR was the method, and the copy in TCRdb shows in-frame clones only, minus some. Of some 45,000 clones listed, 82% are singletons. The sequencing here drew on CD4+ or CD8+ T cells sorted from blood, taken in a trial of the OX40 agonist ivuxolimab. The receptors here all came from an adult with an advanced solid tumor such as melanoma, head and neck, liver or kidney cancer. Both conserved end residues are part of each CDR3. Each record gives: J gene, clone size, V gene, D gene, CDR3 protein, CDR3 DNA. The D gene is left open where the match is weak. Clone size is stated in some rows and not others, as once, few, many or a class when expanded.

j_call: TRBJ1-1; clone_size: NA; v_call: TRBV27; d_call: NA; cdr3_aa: CASSWGGASTEAFF; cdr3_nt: TGTGCCAGCAGTTGGGGAGGGGCGAGCACTGAAGCTTTCTTT
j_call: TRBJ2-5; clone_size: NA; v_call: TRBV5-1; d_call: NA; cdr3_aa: CASSFNRQETQYF; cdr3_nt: TGCGCCAGCAGCTTTAACAGACAAGAGACCCAGTACTTC
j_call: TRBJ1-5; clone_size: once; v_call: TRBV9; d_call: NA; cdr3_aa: CASSVEGGPYSNQPQHF; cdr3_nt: TGTGCCAGCAGCGTAGAGGGAGGCCCGTATAGCAATCAGCCCCAGCATTTT
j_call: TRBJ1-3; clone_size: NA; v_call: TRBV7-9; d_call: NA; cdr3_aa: CASSLGVSGNTIYF; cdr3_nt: TGTGCCAGCAGCTTGGGGGTGTCCGGAAACACCATATATTTT
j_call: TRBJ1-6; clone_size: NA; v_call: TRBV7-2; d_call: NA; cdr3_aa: CASSLTENSPLHF; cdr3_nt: TGTGCCAGCAGTTTGACAGAAAATTCACCCCTCCACTTT
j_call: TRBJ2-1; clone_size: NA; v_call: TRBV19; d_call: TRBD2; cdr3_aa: CASGRATSNEQFF; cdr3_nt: TGTGCCAGTGGGAGGGCCACAAGCAATGAGCAGTTCTTC
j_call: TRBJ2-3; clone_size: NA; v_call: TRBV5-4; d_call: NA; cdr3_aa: CASSSPRQDSTDTQYF; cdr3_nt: TGTGCCAGCAGCTCGCCCCGACAGGATAGCACAGATACGCAGTATTTT
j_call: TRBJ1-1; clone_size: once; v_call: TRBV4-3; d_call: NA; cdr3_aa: CASSQDYRAGATEAFF; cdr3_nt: TGCGCCAGCAGCCAAGATTACAGGGCTGGGGCCACTGAAGCTTTCTTT
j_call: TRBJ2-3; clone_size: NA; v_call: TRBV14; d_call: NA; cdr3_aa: CASSLRTDTQYF; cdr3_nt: TGTGCCAGCAGCCTCCGCACAGATACGCAGTATTTT
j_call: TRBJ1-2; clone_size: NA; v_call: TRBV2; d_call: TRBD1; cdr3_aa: CASRPTGENYGYTF; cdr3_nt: TGTGCCAGCAGACCTACAGGGGAAAACTATGGCTACACCTTC
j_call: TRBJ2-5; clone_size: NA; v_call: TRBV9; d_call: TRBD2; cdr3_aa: CASSGRTSGVRETQYF; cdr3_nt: TGTGCCAGCAGCGGACGGACTAGCGGGGTTCGGGAGACCCAGTACTTC
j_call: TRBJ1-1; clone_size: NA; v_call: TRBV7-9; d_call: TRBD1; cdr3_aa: CASRDDRGEAFF; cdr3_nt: TGTGCCAGCAGGGATGACAGGGGTGAAGCTTTCTTT
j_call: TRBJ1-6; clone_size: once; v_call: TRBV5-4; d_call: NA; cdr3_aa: CASSFGNSPLHF; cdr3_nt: TGTGCCAGCAGCTTCGGAAATTCACCCCTCCACTTT
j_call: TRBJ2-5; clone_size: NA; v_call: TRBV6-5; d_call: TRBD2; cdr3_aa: CASGYNSGGGETQYF; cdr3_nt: TGTGCCAGCGGTTATAATAGCGGGGGTGGAGAGACCCAGTACTTC
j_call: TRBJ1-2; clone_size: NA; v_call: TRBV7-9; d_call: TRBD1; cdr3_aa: CASSPRTGSYGYTF; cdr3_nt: TGTGCCAGCAGCCCACGGACAGGGAGCTATGGCTACACCTTC
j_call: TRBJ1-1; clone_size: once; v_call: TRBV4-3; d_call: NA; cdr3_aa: CASSQDPYNTEAFF; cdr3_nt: TGCGCCAGCAGCCAAGACCCCTACAACACTGAAGCTTTCTTT
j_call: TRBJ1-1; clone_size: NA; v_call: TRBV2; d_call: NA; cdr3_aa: CASSGVVGWDTEAFF; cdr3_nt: TGTGCCAGCAGTGGTGTGGTAGGGTGGGACACTGAAGCTTTCTTT
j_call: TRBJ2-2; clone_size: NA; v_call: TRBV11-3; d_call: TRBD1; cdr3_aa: CASSRDRDTGELFF; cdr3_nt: TGTGCCAGCAGCCGGGACAGGGACACCGGGGAGCTGTTTTTT
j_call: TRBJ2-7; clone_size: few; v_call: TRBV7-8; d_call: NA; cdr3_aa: CASSLGLTGPPYEQYF; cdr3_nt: TGTGCCAGCAGCTTAGGGTTAACAGGGCCGCCTTACGAGCAGTACTTC
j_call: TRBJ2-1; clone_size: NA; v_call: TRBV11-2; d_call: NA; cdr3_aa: CASSPRSNEQFF; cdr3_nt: TGTGCCAGCAGCCCACGGAGTAATGAGCAGTTCTTC
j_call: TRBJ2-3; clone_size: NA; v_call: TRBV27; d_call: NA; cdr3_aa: CASTGRGASTDTQYF; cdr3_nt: TGTGCCAGCACCGGTCGGGGAGCATCCACAGATACGCAGTATTTT
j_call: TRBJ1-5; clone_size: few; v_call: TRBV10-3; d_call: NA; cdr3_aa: CAISESTGNQPQHF; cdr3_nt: TGTGCCATCAGTGAGTCTACGGGGAATCAGCCCCAGCATTTT
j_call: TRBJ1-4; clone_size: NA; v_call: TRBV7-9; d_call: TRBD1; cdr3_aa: CATQGQVNEKLFF; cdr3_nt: TGTGCCACCCAGGGACAGGTTAATGAAAAACTGTTTTTT
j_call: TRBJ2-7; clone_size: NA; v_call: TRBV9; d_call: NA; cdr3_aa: CASSLSGEQYF; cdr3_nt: TGTGCCAGCAGCCTCTCGGGGGAGCAGTACTTC
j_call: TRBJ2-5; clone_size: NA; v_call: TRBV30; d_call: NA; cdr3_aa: CAWAPGSGHQETQYF; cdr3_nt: TGTGCCTGGGCCCCGGGGAGCGGGCATCAAGAGACCCAGTACTTC
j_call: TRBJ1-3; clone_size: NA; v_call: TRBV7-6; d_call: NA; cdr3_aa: CASSPGQTGNTIYF; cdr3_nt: TGTGCCAGCAGCCCCGGACAGACTGGAAACACCATATATTTT
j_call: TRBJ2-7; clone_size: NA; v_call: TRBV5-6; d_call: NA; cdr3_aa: CASSIVEVNYEQYF; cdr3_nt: TGTGCCAGCAGCATAGTAGAAGTTAACTACGAGCAGTACTTC
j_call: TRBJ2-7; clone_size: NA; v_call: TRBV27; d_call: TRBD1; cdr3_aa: CASSLGGQGPEQYF; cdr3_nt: TGTGCCAGCAGTTTGGGGGGACAGGGGCCCGAGCAGTACTTC
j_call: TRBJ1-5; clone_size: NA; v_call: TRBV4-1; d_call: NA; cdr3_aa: CASSQLGIGNQPQHF; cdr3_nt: TGCGCCAGCAGCCAACTCGGAATCGGCAATCAGCCCCAGCATTTT
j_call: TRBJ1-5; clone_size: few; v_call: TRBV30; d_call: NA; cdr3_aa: CAWSRSNQPQHF; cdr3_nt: TGTGCCTGGAGTAGAAGCAATCAGCCCCAGCATTTT
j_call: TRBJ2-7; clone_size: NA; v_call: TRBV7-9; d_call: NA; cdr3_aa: CASSSPPDYSDEQYF; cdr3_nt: TGTGCCAGCAGCTCTCCTCCGGACTACTCCGACGAGCAGTACTTC
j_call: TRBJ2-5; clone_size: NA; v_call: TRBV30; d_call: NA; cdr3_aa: CAWIPSPQETQYF; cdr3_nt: TGTGCCTGGATACCTAGCCCCCAAGAGACCCAGTACTTC
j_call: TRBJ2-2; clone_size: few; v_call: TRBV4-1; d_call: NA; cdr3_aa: CASSRSASEQLGTGELFF; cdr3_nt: TGCGCCAGCAGCCGCAGTGCTTCAGAGCAATTGGGGACCGGGGAGCTGTTTTTT
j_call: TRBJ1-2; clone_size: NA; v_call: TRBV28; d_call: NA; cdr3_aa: CASRHSNREKGYTF; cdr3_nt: TGTGCCAGCAGACACTCGAACAGGGAGAAGGGCTACACCTTC
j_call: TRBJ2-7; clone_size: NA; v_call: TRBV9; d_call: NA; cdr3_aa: CASSASLNPSSYEQYF; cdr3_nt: TGTGCCAGCAGCGCCTCACTCAATCCGAGCTCCTACGAGCAGTACTTC
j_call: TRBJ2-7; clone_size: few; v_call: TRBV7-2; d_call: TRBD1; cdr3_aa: CASSQRQDRGPGHYEQYF; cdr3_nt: TGTGCCAGCAGCCAACGTCAGGACAGGGGCCCAGGTCACTACGAGCAGTACTTC
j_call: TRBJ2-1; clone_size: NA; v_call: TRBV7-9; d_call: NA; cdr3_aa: CASSHRAHSYNEQFF; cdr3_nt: TGTGCCAGCAGCCATCGGGCCCATTCCTACAATGAGCAGTTCTTC
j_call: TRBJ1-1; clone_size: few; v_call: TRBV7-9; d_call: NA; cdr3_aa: CASSLRENTEAFF; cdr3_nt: TGTGCCAGCAGCTTAAGAGAGAACACTGAAGCTTTCTTT
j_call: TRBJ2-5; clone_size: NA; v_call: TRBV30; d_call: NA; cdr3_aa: CAWSKGGETQYF; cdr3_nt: TGTGCCTGGAGTAAGGGGGGGGAGACCCAGTACTTC
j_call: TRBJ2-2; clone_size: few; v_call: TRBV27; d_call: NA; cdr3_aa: CASRWGAGGELFF; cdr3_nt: TGTGCCAGCAGGTGGGGGGCAGGCGGGGAGCTGTTTTTT
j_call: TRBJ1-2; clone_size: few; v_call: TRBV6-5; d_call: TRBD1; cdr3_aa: CASSRDSRSNYGYTF; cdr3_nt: TGTGCCAGCAGCCGGGACAGCAGGTCTAACTATGGCTACACCTTC
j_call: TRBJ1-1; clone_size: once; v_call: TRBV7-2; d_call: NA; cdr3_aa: CASSPIRTGPEAFF; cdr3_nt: TGTGCCAGCAGCCCTATTCGGACGGGACCTGAAGCTTTCTTT
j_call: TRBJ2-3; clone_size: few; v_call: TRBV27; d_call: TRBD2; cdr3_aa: CASSSTGTSHADTQYF; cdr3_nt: TGTGCCAGCAGTTCAACCGGGACTAGTCATGCCGATACGCAGTATTTT
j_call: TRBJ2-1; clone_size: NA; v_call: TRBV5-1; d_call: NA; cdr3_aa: CASSLEAGPYNEQFF; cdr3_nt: TGCGCCAGCAGCTTGGAAGCGGGTCCCTACAATGAGCAGTTCTTC
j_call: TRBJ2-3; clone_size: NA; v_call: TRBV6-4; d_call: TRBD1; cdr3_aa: CASMAGQGRADTQYF; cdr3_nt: TGTGCCAGCATGGCGGGACAGGGGAGAGCAGATACGCAGTATTTT
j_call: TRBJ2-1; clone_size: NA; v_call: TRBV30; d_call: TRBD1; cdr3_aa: CAWSGWDRGISNEQFF; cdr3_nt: TGTGCCTGGAGCGGTTGGGACAGGGGAATTAGCAATGAGCAGTTCTTC
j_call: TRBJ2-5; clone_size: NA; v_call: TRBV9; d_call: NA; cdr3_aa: CASSDLGPRETQYF; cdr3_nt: TGTGCCAGCAGCGACCTGGGGCCGCGTGAGACCCAGTACTTC
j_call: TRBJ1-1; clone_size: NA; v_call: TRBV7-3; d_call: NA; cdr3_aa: CASSLGTSAEAFF; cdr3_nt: TGTGCCAGCTCCCTAGGGACATCTGCTGAAGCTTTCTTT
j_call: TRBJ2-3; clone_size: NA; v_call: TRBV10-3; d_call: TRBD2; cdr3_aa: CAISESGTSGGEQYF; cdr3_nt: TGTGCCATCAGTGAGTCAGGGACTAGCGGGGGTGAGCAGTATTTT
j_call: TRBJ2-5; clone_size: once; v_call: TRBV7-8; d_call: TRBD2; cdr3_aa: CASSPQGSGMRYF; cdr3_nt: TGTGCCAGCAGCCCCCAGGGTAGCGGGATGCGGTACTTC
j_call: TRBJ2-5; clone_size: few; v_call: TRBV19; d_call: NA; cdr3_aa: CATSPDGVLGTQYF; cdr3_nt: TGTGCCACCTCGCCGGACGGAGTGCTAGGGACCCAGTACTTC
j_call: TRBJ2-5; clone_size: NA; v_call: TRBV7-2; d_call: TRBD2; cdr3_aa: CASSTGTSGVETQYF; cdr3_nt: TGTGCCAGCAGCACGGGGACTAGCGGGGTGGAGACCCAGTACTTC
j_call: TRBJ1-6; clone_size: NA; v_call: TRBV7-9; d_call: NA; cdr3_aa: CASTSWGSNSPLHF; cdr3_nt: TGTGCCAGCACCTCCTGGGGCAGCAATTCACCCCTCCACTTT
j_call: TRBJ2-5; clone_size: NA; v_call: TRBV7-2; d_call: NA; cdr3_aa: CASSPRTEGLGETQYF; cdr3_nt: TGTGCCAGCAGCCCCCGCACGGAGGGGCTCGGAGAGACCCAGTACTTC